These 4 T cell receptor beta chains came from one sample sequenced in a study of blood T cell repertoires in COVID-19. Clones were read by immunoSEQ multiplex PCR, and TCRdb kept only the in-frame ones, dropping some. This sample has 200,000 to 300,000 clones, with approximately 89% found just once. Specimen: peripheral blood. Receptors originate from a man aged 35-49 years who had recovered from COVID-19.

The V call is TRBV5-1, the J call TRBJ2-1; 8 positions match TRBD2. Germline CDR1 is SGHRS and CDR2 is YFSETQ. V shed 0 bases, J shed 4 bases, and the junction held 9 bases outside the gene matches. The CDR3 runs 17 residues. CDR3 DNA: TGCGCCAGCAGCTTGGGAGCCGGCGGGAGGACGTACAATGAGCAGTTCTTC. It encodes CASSLGAGGRTYNEQFF.

This sequence joins TRBV29-1 and TRBJ1-2; D possibly corresponds to TRBD1 (6 bases). This CDR3 comprises 15 residues. Trimming left V 7 bases short and J 4 bases short, with 22 bases between. Germline CDR1 reads SQVTM; CDR2 reads ANQGSEA. CDR3 in DNA: TGCAGCGCCCACCCGTCCGAGGGGGTCCGCTATGGCTACACCTTC. Protein product: CSAHPSEGVRYGYTF.

The J gene is TRBJ2-7, the V gene TRBV4-2, with TRBD2 matching 11 bases. The CDR3 has 16 amino acids. Germline V gene sequence: CDR1 LGHNA, CDR2 YNFKEQ. V shed 0 bases and J 3 bases; nucleotides not matched to a gene: 4. The CDR3 DNA follows: TGTGCCAGCAGCCAAGAGCTAGCGGGAGGTATCTACGAGCAGTACTTC. Protein sequence: CASSQELAGGIYEQYF.

The V call is TRBV7-2, the J call TRBJ2-2, with TRBD2 identical over 8 bases. This CDR3 contains 15 residues. Per the germline V gene, CDR1 is SGHTA and CDR2 is FQGNSA. The J segment lost 7 bases and the V segment lost 5 bases, leaving 9 bases of the junction unmatched. CDR3 protein: CASSSLPLAGGELFF. CDR3 nucleotide sequence: TGTGCCAGCAGCAGCCTACCCCTAGCGGGCGGGGAGCTGTTTTTT.